This T cell receptor beta chain appears in the sequencing data of a study of response to subunit inactivated influenza vaccine. CDR1 and CDR2 from the germline V gene are MGHDK and SYGVNS. With 1 base removed from V and 6 bases from J, the gap between germline ends came to 13 bases. This CDR3 contains 14 residues. In its sample, this clonotype was seen a few times. Antigen: not known. TCRdb ran MiXCR on the RT-PCR reads and lists one entry per CDR3 protein. This sample has 560,000 or so distinct CDR3 sequences; roughly 8.2% occur once, and the top ten carry over 10%. Whole-study findings and limits: Only a handful of new T cells, the authors suggested, are recruited with each seasonal influenza vaccination.

This chain uses TRBV25-1 with TRBJ2-7; unclear D gene. This TCR was sampled from a man aged 45 to 75 who received an inactivated influenza vaccine. The sample was PBMCs from blood, taken approximately 25 months after vaccination. The CDR3 spells CASSESVFSTEQYF. The CDR3 region has the DNA TGTGCCAGCAGTGAATCCGTTTTTTCGACCGAGCAGTACTTC.